What follows are 10 T cell receptor beta chains derived from one specimen sequenced in a study of blood T cells in healthy people across ages. Together with a sample-barcoded 5' primer, a J-beta primer mix was included in a second PCR lasting roughly 7 to 11 cycles. Using its own MiXCR run on the 5' RACE reads, TCRdb lists one record per CDR3 protein. The top ten clones hold around 41% of a sample with approximately 730,000 distinct CDR3 sequences, about 48% of them seen once. Sequencing was performed on blood. The receptors were gathered from a man older than 75 in good health.

The V call is TRBV5-1, the J call TRBJ1-1; D is ambiguous. Germline V CDR1 and CDR2: SGHRS, YFSETQ. The CDR3 is 16 residues long. V lost 1 base and J 2 bases, leaving 15 bases between the germline ends. CDR3 coding DNA: TGCGCCAGCAGCTTGAGGCAGGTAGATCCTAACACTGAAGCTTTCTTT. Its protein product is CASSLRQVDPNTEAFF. The variable domain in full, with the rest retrieved from reference TRBV5-1 and TRBJ1-1, is KAGVTQTPRYLIKTRGQQVTLSCSPISGHRSVSWYQQTPGQGLQFLFEYFSETQRNKGNFPGRFSGRQFSNSRSEMNVSTLELGDSALYLCASSLRQVDPNTEAFFGQGTRLTVV.

This clonotype has just a few counts. J is TRBJ2-7 and V is TRBV10-3; 7 bases fit TRBD2. The CDR3 runs 17 residues. Germline values: CDR1 ENHRY, CDR2 SYGVKD. V gave up 5 bases and J gave up 2 bases; unmatched junction bases: 15. The CDR3, as DNA: TGTGCCATCAGTTCCAAAGGTAGCGCTAGCGGCCCCTACGAGCAGTACTTC. The encoded protein is CAISSKGSASGPYEQYF.

The chain uses TRBV25-1 and TRBJ1-6, with D possibly being TRBD1 (5 bases). The CDR3 has 17 amino acids. V was shortened by 1 base and J by 3 bases, with 13 bases between the two germline ends. Germline lookup yields CDR1 MGHDK and CDR2 SYGVNS. This CDR3 reads CASSEFGTWGYNSPLHF. DNA of the CDR3: TGTGCCAGCAGTGAATTCGGGACTTGGGGCTATAATTCACCCCTCCACTTT.

The chain recombines TRBV25-1 with TRBJ1-1; D may be TRBD1 (6 bases). V lost 1 base and J 9 bases, leaving 12 bases between the germline ends. Germline lookup yields CDR1 MGHDK and CDR2 SYGVNS. The CDR3 consists of 13 residues. The CDR3 reads CASSESGGGQAFF. CDR3 DNA sequence: TGTGCCAGCAGTGAATCTGGGGGCGGACAAGCTTTCTTT.

This clonotype has only a few counts. V and J are TRBV14 and TRBJ1-2; maybe TRBD1 (5 bases). Germline CDR1 is SGHDN and CDR2 is FVKESK. The CDR3 loop spans 15 amino acids. Trimming stripped 4 bases from V and 4 bases from J, with 16 bases between. CDR3 nucleotides: TGTGCCAGCAGCCCAGAACCCGACAGCATCTATGGCTACACCTTC. Its translation is CASSPEPDSIYGYTF.

CDR3 DNA: TGTGCCAGCAGCTTACAAGGCCAGAGCTCCTACAATGAGCAGTACTTC. It yields the protein CASSLQGQSSYNEQYF. The chain combines TRBV11-2 with TRBJ2-5; the D is unclear. V lost 2 bases and J 11 bases, leaving 24 bases between the germline ends. The CDR3 covers 16 residues. The germline gives CDR1 SGHAT, CDR2 FQNNGV.

This clonotype has a single count. The chain carries TRBV6-5 and TRBJ1-3, with D possibly being TRBD1 (5 bases). This CDR3 has 15 residues. V lost 2 bases and J 4 bases, leaving 12 bases between the germline ends. From germline, CDR1 is MNHEY and CDR2 SVGAGI. The CDR3 protein is CASSYTRGDGNTIYF. CDR3 coding DNA: TGTGCCAGCAGTTACACGCGGGGGGACGGAAACACCATATATTTT.

This sequence joins TRBV7-3 and TRBJ2-1, with 12 bases matching TRBD2. The germline gives CDR1 SGHTA, CDR2 FQGTGA. The V segment lost 4 bases and the J segment 7 bases; nucleotides outside the gene matches: 8. The CDR3 loop spans 16 amino acids. The CDR3 spells CASSSPVTSGRNEQFF. Written as DNA, the CDR3 is TGTGCCAGCAGCTCGCCCGTGACTAGCGGGAGAAATGAGCAGTTCTTC. The full variable domain, in which reference TRBV7-3 and TRBJ2-1 provide the parts outside the CDR3, is GAGVSQTPSNKVTEKGKYVELRCDPISGHTALYWYRQSLGQGPEFLIYFQGTGAADDSGLPNDRFFAVRPEGSVSTLKIQRTERGDSAVYLCASSSPVTSGRNEQFFGPGTRLTVL.

The gene calls are TRBV5-1 and TRBJ1-2, with unresolved D. Trimming stripped 3 bases from V and 9 bases from J, with 15 bases between. Germline V gives CDR1 SGHRS, CDR2 YFSETQ. CDR3 size: 13 residues. CDR3 DNA sequence: TGCGCCAGCAGCTACCTTCCGGATCTAAGCTACACCTTC. It codes for CASSYLPDLSYTF.

This clonotype was recorded a few times. The rearrangement joins TRBV20-1 to TRBJ2-7; D unresolved. V lost 4 bases and J lost 2, with 12 bases in between. The germline V gene encodes CDR1 DFQATT and CDR2 SNEGSKA (reference sequence). CDR3 length equals 13 residues. This chain's CDR3 is CSATGFVPYEQYF. Here the CDR3 DNA reads TGCAGTGCTACCGGTTTTGTCCCCTACGAGCAGTACTTC.